Presented here are 3 T cell receptor beta chains from one specimen sequenced in a study of blood T cell repertoires in COVID-19 (dated by TCRdb to 2018 to 2020). To prepare the library, the immunoSEQ multiplex PCR assay was applied. Sourced from immuneACCESS, this table was stored by TCRdb with only in-frame sequences that have V and J called. A share of the clones is absent; for the studies checked, an unresolved V gene accounts for under half, and the remainder has no known explanation. This sample holds about 350,000 clones; roughly 87% were observed only once. Jointly, the top ten make up more than 0.9% of the sample. Sample: PBMCs or T cells enriched from blood (not recorded which). These receptors all come from a woman aged 25 to 45 who had recovered from COVID-19.

The chain carries TRBV6-5 and TRBJ1-3, with 7 bases matching TRBD1. Looked up from germline, CDR1 is MNHEY and CDR2 is SVGAGI. The CDR3 runs to 13 residues. With V trimmed by 8 bases and J by 5 bases, 6 bases remained unmatched. The CDR3 loop is CASGNRGRNTIYF. Written as DNA, the CDR3 is TGTGCCAGCGGCAACAGGGGTAGAAACACCATATATTTT.

The chain is built from TRBV7-9 and TRBJ2-7, with 8 bases lining up with TRBD2. The junction had 2 bases not matched to a gene; V was cut back by 4 bases and J by 0 bases. CDR3 length: 14 amino acids. The germline V gene has CDR1 SEHNR and CDR2 FQNEAQ (reference sequence). The CDR3 DNA reads TGTGCCAGCAGCTCGACTAGCGTCTCCTACGAGCAGTACTTC. Translated, it gives CASSSTSVSYEQYF.

The rearrangement links TRBV24-1 to TRBJ2-5, with TRBD2 as a possible D gene (6 bases). CDR3 size: 17 residues. V gave up 2 bases and J gave up 4 bases, with 19 bases separating them. Per the germline V gene, CDR1 is KGHDR and CDR2 is SFDVKD. CDR3 nucleotides: TGTGCCACCAGTGATTCGGGGGATCCCGTTTTCGGAGAGACCCAGTACTTC. This codes for CATSDSGDPVFGETQYF.